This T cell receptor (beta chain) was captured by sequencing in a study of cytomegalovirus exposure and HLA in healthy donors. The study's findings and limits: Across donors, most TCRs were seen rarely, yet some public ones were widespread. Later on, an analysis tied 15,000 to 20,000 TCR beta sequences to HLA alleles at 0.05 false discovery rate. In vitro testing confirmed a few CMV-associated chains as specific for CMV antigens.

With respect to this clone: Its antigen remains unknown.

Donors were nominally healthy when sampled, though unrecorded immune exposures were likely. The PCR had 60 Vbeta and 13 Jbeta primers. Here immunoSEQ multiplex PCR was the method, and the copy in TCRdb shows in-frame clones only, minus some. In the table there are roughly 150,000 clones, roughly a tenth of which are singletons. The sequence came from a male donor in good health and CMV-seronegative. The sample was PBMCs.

In nucleotides, the CDR3 is TGTGCCAGCAGCTTAGGGGGGACAGGCGATGGCTACACCTTC. Encoded protein: CASSLGGTGDGYTF. J is TRBJ1-2 and V is TRBV7-9; 8 nucleotides line up with TRBD1. With V trimmed by 1 base and J by 6 bases, 4 bases remained unmatched. This CDR3 has 14 residues. Germline CDR1 is SEHNR and CDR2 is FQNEAQ (reference sequence).